Sequencing of this T cell receptor (beta chain) was carried out in a study of blood T cell repertoires in COVID-19. Across the whole study: The analysed material was cDNA or gDNA that came from T cells, B-cell-depleted T cells, or PBMCs.

Trimming left V 8 bases short and J 5 bases short, with 12 bases between. The CDR3 length is 12 residues. CDR1 is LGHNT, CDR2 FRNRAP, per germline. In the original analysis: From reference gene primer amplification, estimates of nucleated cell counts were derived. Repertoires were generated with immunoSEQ multiplex PCR, while TCRdb's copy carries only in-frame clones and drops some. V, J and clone size are those of that table, while D and trimming were read from the DNA. The data show about 270,000 clones, 75% to 90% seen once. The sample consisted of peripheral blood. The V gene is TRBV12-5, the J gene TRBJ1-1; D call uncertain. This clonotype originated in a woman in her seventies with acute or convalescent COVID-19. CDR3 amino acids: CASLRGGTEAFF. The DNA for the CDR3 is TGTGCTAGTCTGAGAGGCGGAACTGAAGCTTTCTTT.